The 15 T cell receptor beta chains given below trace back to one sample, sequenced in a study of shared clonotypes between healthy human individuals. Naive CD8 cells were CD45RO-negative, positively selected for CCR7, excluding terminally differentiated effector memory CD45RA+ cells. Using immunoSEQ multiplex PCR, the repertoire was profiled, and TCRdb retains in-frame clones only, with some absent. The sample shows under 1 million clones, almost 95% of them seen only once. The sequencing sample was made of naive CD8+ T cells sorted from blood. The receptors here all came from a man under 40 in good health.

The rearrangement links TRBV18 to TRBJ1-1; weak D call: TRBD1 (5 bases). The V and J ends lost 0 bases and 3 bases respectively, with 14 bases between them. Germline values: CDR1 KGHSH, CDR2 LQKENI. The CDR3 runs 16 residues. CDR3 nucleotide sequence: TGTGCCAGCTCACCACCGCCAGGGCTCATTTACACTGAAGCTTTCTTT. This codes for CASSPPPGLIYTEAFF.

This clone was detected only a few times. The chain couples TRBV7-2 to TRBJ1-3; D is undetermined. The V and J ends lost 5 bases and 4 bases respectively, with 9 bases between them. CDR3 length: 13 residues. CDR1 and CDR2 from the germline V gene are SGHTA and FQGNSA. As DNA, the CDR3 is TGTGCCAGCAGCCCTTTGGGCGGAAACACCATATATTTT. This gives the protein CASSPLGGNTIYF.

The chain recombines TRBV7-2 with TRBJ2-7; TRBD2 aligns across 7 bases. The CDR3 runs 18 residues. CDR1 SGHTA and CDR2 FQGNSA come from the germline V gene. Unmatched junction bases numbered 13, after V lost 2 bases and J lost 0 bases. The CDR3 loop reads CASSLLGRGTKSSYEQYF. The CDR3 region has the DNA TGTGCCAGCAGCTTACTTGGTCGGGGGACTAAGAGCTCCTACGAGCAGTACTTC.

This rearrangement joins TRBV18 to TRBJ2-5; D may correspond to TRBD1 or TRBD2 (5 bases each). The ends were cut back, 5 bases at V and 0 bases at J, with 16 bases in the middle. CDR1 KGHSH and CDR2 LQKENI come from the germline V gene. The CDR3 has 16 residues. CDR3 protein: CASSSSKGPHQETQYF. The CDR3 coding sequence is TGTGCCAGCTCATCATCGAAGGGACCACACCAAGAGACCCAGTACTTC. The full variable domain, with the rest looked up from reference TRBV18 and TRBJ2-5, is NAGVMQNPRHLVRRRGQEARLRCSPMKGHSHVYWYRQLPEEGLKFMVYLQKENIIDESGMPKERFSAEFPKEGPSILRIQQVVRGDSAAYFCASSSSKGPHQETQYFGPGTRLLVL.

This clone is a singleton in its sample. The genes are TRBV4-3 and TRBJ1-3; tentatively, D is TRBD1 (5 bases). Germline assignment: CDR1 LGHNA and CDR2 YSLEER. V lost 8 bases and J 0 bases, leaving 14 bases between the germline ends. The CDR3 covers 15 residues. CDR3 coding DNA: TGCGCCAGCGGAGACAGCGATTTCTCTGGAAACACCATATATTTT. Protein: CASGDSDFSGNTIYF.

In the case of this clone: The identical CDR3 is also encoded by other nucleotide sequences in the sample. The CDR3 protein is CSVEGGDSSYEQYF. The CDR3 coding sequence is TGCAGCGTTGAGGGCGGGGACTCCTCCTACGAGCAGTACTTC. The chain recombines TRBV29-1 with TRBJ2-7; the D gene is possibly TRBD2 (6 bases). The CDR3 length is 14 residues. CDR1 and CDR2 from the germline V gene are SQVTM and ANQGSEA. With 3 bases removed from V and 0 bases from J, the gap between germline ends came to 12 bases.

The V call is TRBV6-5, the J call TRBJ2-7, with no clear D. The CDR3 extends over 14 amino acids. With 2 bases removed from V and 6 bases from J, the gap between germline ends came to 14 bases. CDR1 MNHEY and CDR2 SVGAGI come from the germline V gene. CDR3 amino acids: CASSYGGPPAEQYF. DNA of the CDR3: TGTGCCAGCAGTTACGGTGGACCCCCGGCCGAGCAGTACTTC.

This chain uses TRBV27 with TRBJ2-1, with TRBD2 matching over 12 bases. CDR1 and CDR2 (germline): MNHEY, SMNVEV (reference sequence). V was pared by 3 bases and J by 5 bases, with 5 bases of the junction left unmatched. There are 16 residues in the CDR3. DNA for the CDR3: TGTGCCAGCAGTTTCCTAGCGGGAGGGCCGGACAATGAGCAGTTCTTC. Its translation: CASSFLAGGPDNEQFF.

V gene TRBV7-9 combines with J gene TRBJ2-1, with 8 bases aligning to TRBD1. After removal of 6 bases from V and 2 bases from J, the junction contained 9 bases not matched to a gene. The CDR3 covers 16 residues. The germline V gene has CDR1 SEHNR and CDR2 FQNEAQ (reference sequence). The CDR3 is CASSRSRTGPYNEQFF. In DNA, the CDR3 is TGTGCCAGCAGTCGCTCCAGGACAGGGCCCTACAATGAGCAGTTCTTC. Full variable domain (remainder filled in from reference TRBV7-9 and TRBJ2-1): DTGVSQNPRHKITKRGQNVTFRCDPISEHNRLYWYRQTLGQGPEFLTYFQNEAQLEKSRLLSDRFSAERPKGSFSTLEIQRTEQGDSAMYLCASSRSRTGPYNEQFFGPGTRLTVL.

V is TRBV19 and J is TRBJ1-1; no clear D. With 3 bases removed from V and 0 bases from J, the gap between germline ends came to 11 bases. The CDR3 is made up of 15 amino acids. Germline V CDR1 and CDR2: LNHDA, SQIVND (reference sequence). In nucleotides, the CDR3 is TGTGCCAGTAGTATCCTCGGGCCTATGAACACTGAAGCTTTCTTT. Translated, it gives CASSILGPMNTEAFF. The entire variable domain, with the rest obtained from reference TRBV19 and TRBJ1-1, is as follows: DGGITQSPKYLFRKEGQNVTLSCEQNLNHDAMYWYRQDPGQGLRLIYYSQIVNDFQKGDIAEGYSVSREKKESFPLTVTSAQKNPTAFYLCASSILGPMNTEAFFGQGTRLTVV.

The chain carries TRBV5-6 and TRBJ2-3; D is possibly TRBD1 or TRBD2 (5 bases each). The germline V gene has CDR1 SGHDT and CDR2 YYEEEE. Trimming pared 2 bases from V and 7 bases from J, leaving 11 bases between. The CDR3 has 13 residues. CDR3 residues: CASSFSGTYTQYF. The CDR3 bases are TGTGCCAGCAGCTTTTCCGGGACCTATACGCAGTATTTT.

CDR3 residues: CASSQGPGLAAYEQYF. In nucleotides, the CDR3 is TGCGCCAGCAGCCAAGGACCGGGACTAGCGGCATACGAGCAGTACTTC. This rearrangement joins TRBV4-3 to TRBJ2-7; 11 bases fit TRBD2. Germline assignment: CDR1 LGHNA and CDR2 YSLEER. J gave up 4 bases and V 1 base, and 6 bases lay outside the gene matches. This CDR3 is 16 amino acids long.

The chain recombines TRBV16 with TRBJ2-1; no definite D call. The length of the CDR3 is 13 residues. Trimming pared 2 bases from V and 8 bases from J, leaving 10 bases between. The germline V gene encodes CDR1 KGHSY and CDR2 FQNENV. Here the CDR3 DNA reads TGTGCCAGCAGCCAAACGAATAGGCATGAGCAGTTCTTC. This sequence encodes CASSQTNRHEQFF.

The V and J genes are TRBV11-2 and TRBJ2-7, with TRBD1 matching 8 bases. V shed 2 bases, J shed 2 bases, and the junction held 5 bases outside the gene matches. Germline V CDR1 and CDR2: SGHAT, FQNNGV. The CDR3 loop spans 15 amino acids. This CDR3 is CASSLLRDRTYEQYF. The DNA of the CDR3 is TGTGCCAGCAGCTTACTTCGGGACAGGACCTACGAGCAGTACTTC. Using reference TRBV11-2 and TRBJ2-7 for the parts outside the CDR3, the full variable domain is EAGVAQSPRYKIIEKRQSVAFWCNPISGHATLYWYQQILGQGPKLLIQFQNNGVVDDSQLPKDRFSAERLKGVDSTLKIQPAKLEDSAVYLCASSLLRDRTYEQYFGPGTRLTVT.

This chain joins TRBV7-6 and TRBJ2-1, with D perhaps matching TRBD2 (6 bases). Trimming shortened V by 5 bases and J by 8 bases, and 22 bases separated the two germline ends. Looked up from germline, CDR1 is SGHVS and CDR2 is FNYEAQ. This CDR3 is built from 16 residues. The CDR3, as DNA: TGTGCCAGCAGCCAATCCTGGGGGGAATCGAGAGATGAGCAGTTCTTC. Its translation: CASSQSWGESRDEQFF.